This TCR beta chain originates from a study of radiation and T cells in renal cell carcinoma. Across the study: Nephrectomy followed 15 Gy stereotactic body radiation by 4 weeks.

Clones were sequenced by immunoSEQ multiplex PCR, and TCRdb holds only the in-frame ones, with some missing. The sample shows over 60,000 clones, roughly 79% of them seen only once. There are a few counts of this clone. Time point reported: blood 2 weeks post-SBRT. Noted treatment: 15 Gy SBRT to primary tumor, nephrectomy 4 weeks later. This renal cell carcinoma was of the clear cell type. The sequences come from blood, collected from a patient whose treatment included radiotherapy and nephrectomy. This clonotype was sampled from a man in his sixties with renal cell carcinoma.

As DNA, the CDR3 is TGCGCCAGCAGCCAAGATGGAGCGGGGGGAAACAATGAGCAGTTCTTC. Translation gives CASSQDGAGGNNEQFF. J is TRBJ2-1 and V is TRBV4-3; TRBD2 agrees at 9 bases. Germline trimming cut 0 bases from V and 5 bases from J; bases unmatched to any gene: 5. The CDR3 length is 16 residues. Germline V gene sequence: CDR1 LGHNA, CDR2 YSLEER.